Following are 20 T cell receptor beta chains from one sample sequenced in a study of T cell repertoires in cytomegalovirus infection. The antigens for these receptors are not known. TCRdb used MiXCR to reprocess the reads, holding one entry per CDR3 protein. The sample carries about 570,000 distinct CDR3 sequences, 40% recorded once. The material sequenced was cultured PBMCs, taken from culture after CMV antigen stimulation. The receptors come from a human donor in good health (CMV status not recorded). Some clones in this sample may be carry-over from other donors' samples.

This clonotype appeared a few times. The chain couples TRBV2 to TRBJ1-1; D ambiguous. Per the germline V gene, CDR1 is SNHLY and CDR2 is FYNNEI. The CDR3 covers 11 residues. The V end was cut by 8 bases, the J end by 5 bases, with 9 bases between. The CDR3 spells CASELGTEAFF. The CDR3 DNA reads TGTGCCAGCGAGTTGGGGACTGAAGCTTTCTTT.

In its sample, this clonotype was seen a few times. The CDR3 DNA reads as TGTGCCACCAGCTTGCCAGGCTCCTATAATTCACCCCTCCACTTT. This sequence encodes CATSLPGSYNSPLHF. V usage is TRBV15 and J usage is TRBJ1-6; no reliable D call. V was clipped by 5 bases and J by 0 bases, with 8 bases between them. CDR3 length equals 15 residues. CDR1 is LNHNV, CDR2 YYDKDF, per germline (reference sequence). The complete variable domain, with remaining parts taken from reference TRBV15 and TRBJ1-6, reads DAMVIQNPRYQVTQFGKPVTLSCSQTLNHNVMYWYQQKSSQAPKLLFHYYDKDFNNEADTPDNFQSRRPNTSFCFLDIRSPGLGDTAMYLCATSLPGSYNSPLHFGNGTRLTVT.

This chain links TRBV25-1 with TRBJ1-4; D is uncertain. Per the germline V gene, CDR1 is MGHDK and CDR2 is SYGVNS. This CDR3 is 15 amino acids long. V lost 4 bases to trimming and J lost 8 bases, with 17 bases between them. The CDR3 bases are TGTGCCAGCAGTGGAGTAGGCGGGCTAGGCGAAAAACTGTTTTTT. This encodes CASSGVGGLGEKLFF.

V and J are TRBV5-1 and TRBJ2-1; 7 positions match TRBD2. CDR1 is SGHRS, CDR2 YFSETQ, per germline. Trimming at V came to 1 base and at J to 3 bases, leaving 4 bases not matched to a gene. The CDR3 consists of 15 residues. CDR3 sequence: CASSLRAGIYNEQFF. The CDR3 bases are TGCGCCAGCAGCTTGAGAGCGGGGATCTACAATGAGCAGTTCTTC.

The V and J genes are TRBV10-3 and TRBJ1-1; D unresolved. This CDR3 has 12 amino acids. Trimming shortened V by 8 bases and J by 1 base, and 8 bases separated the two germline ends. Germline V lookup: CDR1 ENHRY, CDR2 SYGVKD. As DNA, the CDR3 is TGTGCCATCTCACGGGCGAACACTGAAGCTTTCTTT. This gives the protein CAISRANTEAFF.

The V call is TRBV18, the J call TRBJ2-7; D uncertain. The germline V gene encodes CDR1 KGHSH and CDR2 LQKENI. This CDR3 contains 13 residues. V lost 1 base and J 7 bases, leaving 11 bases between the germline ends. The CDR3, as DNA: TGTGCCAGCTCACCACTTTTCATGGGAGAGCAGTACTTC. Protein: CASSPLFMGEQYF.

The V gene is TRBV11-2, the J gene TRBJ2-5; D uncertain. Looked up from germline, CDR1 is SGHAT and CDR2 is FQNNGV. CDR3 size: 14 residues. The germline V and J ends were trimmed by 5 bases and 1 base, with 11 bases remaining between them. This CDR3 is CASSPTLFQETQYF. CDR3 nucleotides: TGTGCCAGCAGCCCTACGCTATTCCAAGAGACCCAGTACTTC.

The V call is TRBV11-2, the J call TRBJ2-7; 11 nucleotides line up with TRBD1. With 1 base clipped from V and 4 bases from J, the junction kept 9 bases outside the gene matches. The CDR3 covers 17 residues. The germline gives CDR1 SGHAT, CDR2 FQNNGV. The chain's CDR3 is CASSLVGQGAAIYEQYF. The CDR3 region has the DNA TGTGCCAGCAGCTTAGTAGGACAGGGGGCTGCTATTTACGAGCAGTACTTC. The full variable domain, its missing parts supplied by reference TRBV11-2 and TRBJ2-7, is EAGVAQSPRYKIIEKRQSVAFWCNPISGHATLYWYQQILGQGPKLLIQFQNNGVVDDSQLPKDRFSAERLKGVDSTLKIQPAKLEDSAVYLCASSLVGQGAAIYEQYFGPGTRLTVT.

DNA for the CDR3: TGCGCCAGCAGCGGACAGGGGCCAGGCGAGCAGTACTTC. Its translation: CASSGQGPGEQYF. The rearrangement joins TRBV5-1 to TRBJ2-7, with 9 positions matching TRBD1. CDR1 and CDR2 from the germline V gene are SGHRS and YFSETQ. Trimming cost V 4 bases and J 6 bases; bases outside gene matches: 5. This CDR3 contains 13 residues.

The V gene is TRBV5-5, the J gene TRBJ2-7, with 11 bases aligning to TRBD2. V lost 4 bases to trimming and J lost 2 bases; unmatched junction nucleotides: 8. The CDR3 totals 16 residues. Germline V gene data show CDR1 as SGHKS and CDR2 as YYEKEE (reference sequence). CDR3 in DNA: TGTGCCAGCAGCCCCGCGGGACTAGCGGATACCTACGAGCAGTACTTC. Translation: CASSPAGLADTYEQYF.

This clonotype was observed a few times. This chain connects TRBV7-2 to TRBJ2-3; TRBD2 aligns across 8 bases. Losses at the gene ends were 3 bases for V and 3 bases for J; bases not matched to a gene: 14. The CDR3 has 18 residues. The V gene's germline CDR1 is SGHTA and CDR2 FQGNSA. In nucleotides, the CDR3 is TGTGCCAGCAGCTTGATATCTTTAGGGGCGGGGGGTACAGATACGCAGTATTTT. It yields the protein CASSLISLGAGGTDTQYF. Together with reference TRBV7-2 and TRBJ2-3, the CDR3 gives the full variable domain: GAGVSQSPSNKVTEKGKDVELRCDPISGHTALYWYRQSLGQGLEFLIYFQGNSAPDKSGLPSDRFSAERTGGSVSTLTIQRTQQEDSAVYLCASSLISLGAGGTDTQYFGPGTRLTVL.

The chain uses TRBV29-1 and TRBJ1-1; D is undetermined. This CDR3 is built from 17 residues. The V and J ends lost 5 bases and 1 base respectively, with 23 bases between them. Germline loops: CDR1 SQVTM, CDR2 ANQGSEA. CDR3 region: CSVPIMRQLIRNTEAFF. Here the CDR3 DNA reads TGCAGCGTTCCCATTATGAGGCAGCTCATCAGGAACACTGAAGCTTTCTTT.

This clonotype was picked up many times. The V gene is TRBV6-2 or TRBV6-3, the J gene TRBJ2-3; unclear D gene. The V gene lost 5 bases and the J gene lost 0 bases, with 9 bases spanning the gap. Germline CDR1 is MNHEY and CDR2 is SVGEGT. CDR3 size: 14 residues. CDR3 sequence reads: CASSTQASTDTQYF. The CDR3 DNA reads as TGTGCCAGCAGTACTCAGGCTAGCACAGATACGCAGTATTTT.

This sequence joins TRBV6-5 and TRBJ1-2; D unclear. V was cut by 6 bases and J by 2 bases, with 10 bases left in between. CDR1 is MNHEY and CDR2 is SVGAGI in the germline V gene. This CDR3 spans 13 amino acids. The CDR3 bases are TGTGCCAGCAGAGAGACAATGAACTATGGCTACACCTTC. Translation gives CASRETMNYGYTF.

The chain recombines TRBV4-3 with TRBJ1-1; TRBD1 might be the D (6 bases). Germline values: CDR1 LGHNA, CDR2 YSLEER. The CDR3 extends over 14 amino acids. V lost 2 bases, J lost 6 bases, and 13 bases lay in between. CDR3 sequence (DNA): TGCGCCAGCAGCCAAAGAGGGGGTTCGGCTGAAGCTTTCTTT. The encoded protein is CASSQRGGSAEAFF.

The chain has TRBV28 and TRBJ1-5; the D is unclear. V was cut by 6 bases and J by 6 bases, with 18 bases left in between. CDR1 is MDHEN and CDR2 is SYDVKM in the germline V gene. The CDR3 runs to 15 residues. CDR3 sequence: CASSPQPGSGQPQHF. The CDR3, as DNA: TGTGCCAGCAGCCCGCAGCCAGGTAGCGGTCAGCCCCAGCATTTT.

J is TRBJ1-1 and V is TRBV7-2; D is uncertain. This CDR3 is 13 amino acids long. V dropped 1 base and J dropped 5 bases, with 8 bases sitting between them. In germline, CDR1 is SGHTA, CDR2 FQGNSA. The CDR3 sequence is CASSLEVYTEAFF. DNA of the CDR3: TGTGCCAGCAGCTTAGAGGTATATACTGAAGCTTTCTTT.

This chain uses TRBV7-2 with TRBJ2-5; 11 nucleotides match TRBD2. CDR3 length: 17 residues. From germline, CDR1 is SGHTA and CDR2 FQGNSA. After removal of 0 bases from V and 6 bases from J, the junction contained 9 bases not matched to a gene. As DNA, the CDR3 is TGTGCCAGCAGCTTAGCTACTAGCGGGGGCGCAAGAAAGACCCAGTACTTC. This translates into CASSLATSGGARKTQYF.

The rearrangement joins TRBV7-6 to TRBJ1-4; D perhaps matches TRBD1 (6 bases). The CDR3 runs to 14 residues. Germline CDR1 and CDR2: SGHVS and FNYEAQ. Deletions cut 5 bases from V and 6 bases from J, with 13 bases between. CDR3 region: CASSRGRGDEKLFF. Written as DNA, the CDR3 is TGTGCCAGCAGCAGGGGAAGGGGGGATGAAAAACTGTTTTTT.

V is TRBV7-8 and J is TRBJ2-7, with 7 positions matching TRBD1. The V segment lost 4 bases and the J segment 0 bases; nucleotides outside the gene matches: 3. Germline CDR1 reads SGHVS; CDR2 reads FQNEAQ. The CDR3 totals 14 residues. CDR3 DNA sequence: TGTGCCAGCAGCTCAGACAGGGACTCCTACGAGCAGTACTTC. Translated, it gives CASSSDRDSYEQYF. The entire variable domain, with the rest obtained from reference TRBV7-8 and TRBJ2-7, is as follows: GAGVSQSPRYKVAKRGQDVALRCDPISGHVSLFWYQQALGQGPEFLTYFQNEAQLDKSGLPSDRFFAERPEGSVSTLKIQRTQQEDSAVYLCASSSDRDSYEQYFGPGTRLTVT.